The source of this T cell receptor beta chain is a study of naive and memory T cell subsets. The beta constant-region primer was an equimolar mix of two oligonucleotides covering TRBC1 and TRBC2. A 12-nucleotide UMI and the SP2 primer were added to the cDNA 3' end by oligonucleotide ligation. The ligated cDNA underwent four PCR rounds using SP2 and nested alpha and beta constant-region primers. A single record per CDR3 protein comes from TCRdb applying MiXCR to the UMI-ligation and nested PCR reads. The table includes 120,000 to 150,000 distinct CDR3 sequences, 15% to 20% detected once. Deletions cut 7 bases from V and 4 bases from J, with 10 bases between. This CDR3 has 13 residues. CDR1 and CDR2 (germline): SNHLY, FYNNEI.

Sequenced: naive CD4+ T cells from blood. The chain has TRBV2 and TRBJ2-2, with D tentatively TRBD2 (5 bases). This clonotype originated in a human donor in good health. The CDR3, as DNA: TGTGCCAGCACGCCGGGGATCACCGGGGAGCTGTTTTTT. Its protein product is CASTPGITGELFF.